The source of this T cell receptor (beta chain) is a study of CD8 T cells in Susac syndrome. RNA in amounts of roughly 0.5 to 1 ug was reverse transcribed with random hexamers. TCR beta CDR3 was amplified by immunoSEQ multiplex PCR. This amplification extended across 54 Vbeta and 13 Jbeta segments. Each CDR3 protein gets one entry after TCRdb re-called the immunoSEQ multiplex PCR reads with MiXCR. Of around 200,000 distinct CDR3 sequences in the sample, approximately 95% are singletons; the top ten hold approximately 0.1%. Sequencing of TCR beta was performed on blood CD8+ T cells and on blood CD4+ T cells. TEMRA cells were FACS-enriched, unlike CD8+ and CD4+ T cells, which were negatively isolated. The CDR3 is made up of 15 amino acids. Trimming cost V 5 bases and J 6 bases; bases outside gene matches: 9. The V gene's germline CDR1 is MNHEY and CDR2 SMNVEV (reference sequence).

Sequenced sample: CD4+ T cells from PBMCs. The gene calls are TRBV27 and TRBJ2-5, with 10 nucleotides matching TRBD2. The clonotype was recovered from a human donor with Susac syndrome. The CDR3 protein is CASSQLLAGVQTQYF. In DNA form, the CDR3 reads TGTGCCAGCAGTCAGCTCCTAGCGGGGGTCCAGACCCAGTACTTC.